Listed below are T cell receptor beta chains from one sample, sequenced in a study of graft-versus-host responses after intestinal transplantation. Using immunoSEQ multiplex PCR, the repertoire was profiled, and TCRdb retains in-frame clones only, with some absent. The table lists about 110,000 clones, 93% of them singletons. No antigens are known for them. Sequencing used unstimulated CD8+ T cells sorted from spleen or lymph node cells, obtained before intestinal transplant. These receptors originate from a human donor who received an intestinal transplant. The CDR3 runs from the conserved cysteine through the conserved F or W. Fields, in order: J gene, clone size, D gene, V gene, CDR3 length, CDR3 DNA, CDR3 protein. The D gene is left open where the match is weak. Where a row states a size, it is once, few, many or the class of an expanded clone; other rows omit it.

j_call: TRBJ2-7; clone_size: .; d_call: .; v_call: TRBV5-6; cdr3_length: 15; cdr3_nt: TGTGCCAGCAGCTTGACTGTCTCCTTCTCCTACGAGCAGTACTTC; cdr3_aa: CASSLTVSFSYEQYF
j_call: TRBJ2-5; clone_size: .; d_call: .; v_call: TRBV19; cdr3_length: 13; cdr3_nt: TGTGCCAGTAGTACCCCAGGTCGGGAGACCCAGTACTTC; cdr3_aa: CASSTPGRETQYF
j_call: TRBJ2-7; clone_size: .; d_call: TRBD2; v_call: TRBV9; cdr3_length: 14; cdr3_nt: TGTGCCAGCAGCGTTCTAGCGGGAGAGAACGAGCAGTACTTC; cdr3_aa: CASSVLAGENEQYF
j_call: TRBJ2-4; clone_size: .; d_call: .; v_call: TRBV15; cdr3_length: 12; cdr3_nt: TGTGCCACCGGAAAGTCGAGGGACATTCAGTACTTC; cdr3_aa: CATGKSRDIQYF
j_call: TRBJ1-2; clone_size: .; d_call: .; v_call: TRBV2; cdr3_length: 12; cdr3_nt: TGTGCCAGCACCACGACAGATTATGGCTACACCTTC; cdr3_aa: CASTTTDYGYTF
j_call: TRBJ1-5; clone_size: .; d_call: .; v_call: TRBV4-2; cdr3_length: 12; cdr3_nt: TGTGCCAGCAGCCAAGGGCATCAGCCCCAGCATTTT; cdr3_aa: CASSQGHQPQHF
j_call: TRBJ2-1; clone_size: .; d_call: TRBD2; v_call: TRBV7-9; cdr3_length: 17; cdr3_nt: TGTGCCAGCAGCCCAACTAGCGGGAGTGGCTCCTACAATGAGCAGTTCTTC; cdr3_aa: CASSPTSGSGSYNEQFF
j_call: TRBJ1-4; clone_size: .; d_call: .; v_call: TRBV6-5; cdr3_length: 14; cdr3_nt: TGTGCCAGCAGGTACAGGACAACTAATGAAAAACTGTTTTTT; cdr3_aa: CASRYRTTNEKLFF
j_call: TRBJ2-2; clone_size: .; d_call: .; v_call: TRBV11-2; cdr3_length: 16; cdr3_nt: TGTGCCAGCAGCCCTAGTGGGGGGAGGCATGTCGGGGAGCTGTTTTTT; cdr3_aa: CASSPSGGRHVGELFF
j_call: TRBJ2-7; clone_size: .; d_call: TRBD1; v_call: TRBV19; cdr3_length: 12; cdr3_nt: TGTGCCAGCTCGGACAGGGACTACGAGCAGTACTTC; cdr3_aa: CASSDRDYEQYF
j_call: TRBJ2-7; clone_size: .; d_call: .; v_call: TRBV15; cdr3_length: 14; cdr3_nt: TGTGCCACCAGCAGAGATCCACAGGTCTACGAGCAGTACTTC; cdr3_aa: CATSRDPQVYEQYF
j_call: TRBJ2-2; clone_size: .; d_call: TRBD1; v_call: TRBV9; cdr3_length: 16; cdr3_nt: TGTGCCAGCAGCGTAAGACAGGGGGCTGGTACCGGGGAGCTGTTTTTT; cdr3_aa: CASSVRQGAGTGELFF
j_call: TRBJ2-7; clone_size: .; d_call: TRBD2; v_call: TRBV14; cdr3_length: 15; cdr3_nt: TGTGCCAGCAGCCCTTGGACTAGCGGGAGCTACGAGCAGTACTTC; cdr3_aa: CASSPWTSGSYEQYF
j_call: TRBJ2-5; clone_size: .; d_call: .; v_call: TRBV14; cdr3_length: 15; cdr3_nt: TGTGCCAGCAGCCCCAAAGACAGACCTCAAGAGACCCAGTACTTC; cdr3_aa: CASSPKDRPQETQYF
j_call: TRBJ2-7; clone_size: .; d_call: .; v_call: TRBV9; cdr3_length: 13; cdr3_nt: TGTGCCAGCAGCCCATGGGCGGGGTACGAGCAGTACTTC; cdr3_aa: CASSPWAGYEQYF
j_call: TRBJ1-4; clone_size: .; d_call: .; v_call: TRBV7-6; cdr3_length: 18; cdr3_nt: TGTGCCAGCAGCTTAGCAGGGTATTTCCTTGAGACTAATGAAAAACTGTTTTTT; cdr3_aa: CASSLAGYFLETNEKLFF
j_call: TRBJ1-4; clone_size: .; d_call: TRBD1; v_call: TRBV28; cdr3_length: 15; cdr3_nt: TGTGCCAGCAGTCGACAGGGGGCAGGTTGGGAAAAACTGTTTTTT; cdr3_aa: CASSRQGAGWEKLFF
j_call: TRBJ2-3; clone_size: .; d_call: TRBD1; v_call: TRBV28; cdr3_length: 19; cdr3_nt: TGTGCCAGCAGTTGGACAGGGGGCTTCGACCGCTTCTACACAGATACGCAGTATTTT; cdr3_aa: CASSWTGGFDRFYTDTQYF
j_call: TRBJ2-7; clone_size: .; d_call: .; v_call: TRBV9; cdr3_length: 14; cdr3_nt: TGTGCCAGCAGCCCGTGGTCGGGGGACTACGAGCAGTACTTC; cdr3_aa: CASSPWSGDYEQYF
j_call: TRBJ2-1; clone_size: .; d_call: TRBD2; v_call: TRBV13; cdr3_length: 14; cdr3_nt: TGTGCCAGCAGCCAGAGGACTAGCGCCAATGAGCAGTTCTTC; cdr3_aa: CASSQRTSANEQFF
j_call: TRBJ2-3; clone_size: .; d_call: TRBD2; v_call: TRBV6-5; cdr3_length: 15; cdr3_nt: TGTGCCAGCAGTCGTAGCGGGGATTTCACAGATACGCAGTATTTT; cdr3_aa: CASSRSGDFTDTQYF
j_call: TRBJ1-2; clone_size: .; d_call: TRBD1; v_call: TRBV19; cdr3_length: 13; cdr3_nt: TGTGCCAGTACCCCCGGGACAGTATATGGCTACACCTTC; cdr3_aa: CASTPGTVYGYTF
j_call: TRBJ2-1; clone_size: .; d_call: .; v_call: TRBV7-9; cdr3_length: 12; cdr3_nt: TGTGCCAGCAGTTTCTTCTACAATGAGCAGTTCTTC; cdr3_aa: CASSFFYNEQFF
j_call: TRBJ2-7; clone_size: .; d_call: .; v_call: TRBV11-2; cdr3_length: 13; cdr3_nt: TGTGCCAGCAGCCCAGACAGTAACTGGGAGCAGTACTTC; cdr3_aa: CASSPDSNWEQYF
j_call: TRBJ1-4; clone_size: .; d_call: TRBD1; v_call: TRBV4-1; cdr3_length: 15; cdr3_nt: TGCGCCAGCAGCCGAGGGGACAGTCGTAATGAAAAACTGTTTTTT; cdr3_aa: CASSRGDSRNEKLFF
j_call: TRBJ2-1; clone_size: .; d_call: .; v_call: TRBV25-1; cdr3_length: 16; cdr3_nt: TGTGCCAGCAGTGGATTAGACAGCGACTCCTACAATGAGCAGTTCTTC; cdr3_aa: CASSGLDSDSYNEQFF
j_call: TRBJ1-2; clone_size: .; d_call: .; v_call: TRBV14; cdr3_length: 19; cdr3_nt: TGTGCCAGCAGCCATAGGACATCCGGCTATGGGACCCCGAAATATGGCTACACCTTC; cdr3_aa: CASSHRTSGYGTPKYGYTF
j_call: TRBJ1-1; clone_size: .; d_call: .; v_call: TRBV7-9; cdr3_length: 11; cdr3_nt: TGTGCCAGCAGGGTGGGCACTGAAGCTTTCTTT; cdr3_aa: CASRVGTEAFF
j_call: TRBJ1-5; clone_size: .; d_call: .; v_call: TRBV6-5; cdr3_length: 13; cdr3_nt: TGTGCCAGCAGCCTCAGTACTCGTCAGCCCCAGCATTTT; cdr3_aa: CASSLSTRQPQHF
j_call: TRBJ2-7; clone_size: .; d_call: TRBD2; v_call: TRBV7-9; cdr3_length: 15; cdr3_nt: TGTGCCAGCAGCGACGGACTAGCGGGACCCTACGAGCAGTACTTC; cdr3_aa: CASSDGLAGPYEQYF
j_call: TRBJ1-1; clone_size: .; d_call: .; v_call: TRBV9; cdr3_length: 13; cdr3_nt: TGTGCCAGCAGCGACAGACTCAACACTGAAGCTTTCTTT; cdr3_aa: CASSDRLNTEAFF
j_call: TRBJ2-1; clone_size: .; d_call: .; v_call: TRBV13; cdr3_length: 11; cdr3_nt: TGTGCCAGCAGCCTGGACGATGAGCAGTTCTTC; cdr3_aa: CASSLDDEQFF
j_call: TRBJ2-7; clone_size: once; d_call: .; v_call: TRBV4-1; cdr3_length: 13; cdr3_nt: TGCGCCAGCAGCCAGTCGACAGGCTACGAGCAGTACTTC; cdr3_aa: CASSQSTGYEQYF